This TCR beta chain was recorded in a study of cytomegalovirus exposure and HLA in healthy donors. About this clone: Its target is unknown.

Researchers ran the PCR with 60 Vbeta and 13 Jbeta primers. Here immunoSEQ multiplex PCR was the method, and the copy in TCRdb shows in-frame clones only, minus some. This table holds about 160,000 clones, roughly 90% found once. Study-level findings and limits: Rare TCR sequences predominated, though certain public TCRs were found in many donors.

This CDR3 comprises 14 residues. CDR1 SGHRS and CDR2 YFSETQ come from the germline V gene. J lost 6 bases, V lost 4 bases, and 6 bases had no gene match. This chain links TRBV5-1 with TRBJ1-4; TRBD1 matches at 7 bases. Sequences were obtained from PBMCs. The source is a woman between 18 and 30 years old in good health and CMV-seronegative. DNA for the CDR3: TGCGCCAGCAGCCAGAGACAGGGCGATGAAAAACTGTTTTTT. This codes for CASSQRQGDEKLFF.